The TCR beta chain under discussion was sequenced for a study of blood T cells in healthy people across ages. Through a sample-barcoded 5' primer and a J-beta primer mix, a second PCR was run for roughly 6 to 11 cycles. TCRdb reprocessed the 5' RACE reads with MiXCR, giving one entry per CDR3 protein. The data show about 1,800,000 distinct CDR3 sequences, 25% to 30% seen once. Every sample yielded at least 6.5 million isolated PBMCs. Note on this clonotype: The antigen is not known. An end of the junction differs from the germline gene, which may be a read error.

Germline CDR1 KGHSH, CDR2 LQKENI. CDR3 length equals 13 residues. Points from the study as a whole: There was a strong correlation between TCR beta diversity and naive T cell percentage. While age rose, TCR beta diversity per million T cells dropped in a roughly linear way.

This TCR was recovered from a woman in her thirties in good health. Source material: blood. This rearrangement joins TRBV18 to TRBJ1-1; 8 bases map to TRBD1. DNA of the CDR3: TGTGTCAGCTCACCAGACCGACAGGGGCAAGCTTTCTTT. Amino acids: CVSSPDRQGQAFF.